The source of this T cell receptor beta chain is a study of identical twins. This clonotype has a handful of counts. TCRdb reprocessed the 5' RACE reads with MiXCR, giving one entry per CDR3 protein. The sample holds about 240,000 distinct CDR3 sequences; about 13% are singletons and the top ten take roughly 3.7%. The sample also formed part of further work on yellow fever vaccine responses in identical twins.

This clonotype originated in a woman aged 18 to 35 in good health. Sequenced: memory (CD45RO+) T cells sorted from blood.

DNA for the CDR3: TGCAGTGCCCCATTTGTGAATGAGCAGTTCTTC. It specifies CSAPFVNEQFF. The chain carries TRBV20-1 and TRBJ2-1; D unresolved. CDR1 and CDR2 (germline): DFQATT, SNEGSKA (reference sequence). Deletions cut 6 bases from V and 7 bases from J, with 10 bases between. CDR3 size: 11 residues.